What follows are 5 T cell receptor beta chains derived from one specimen sequenced in a study of OX40 agonist ivuxolimab in advanced cancers. Method: immunoSEQ multiplex PCR; TCRdb's copy keeps in-frame clones and lacks some. Counted here are about 54,000 clones, around 93% occurring once; the ten biggest clones make up around 9.3%. The specimen was CD4+ or CD8+ T cells sorted from blood, collected in a trial of the OX40 agonist ivuxolimab. Receptor source: an adult with an advanced solid tumor such as melanoma, head and neck, liver or kidney cancer.

This chain links TRBV7-9 with TRBJ1-1, with TRBD1 as a possible D gene (5 bases). Germline loops: CDR1 SEHNR, CDR2 FQNEAQ (reference sequence). Trimming stripped 0 bases from V and 3 bases from J, with 11 bases between. The CDR3 covers 15 residues. The CDR3 is CASSLAQGEDTEAFF. As DNA, the CDR3 is TGTGCCAGCAGCTTAGCGCAGGGTGAGGACACTGAAGCTTTCTTT.

CDR3 sequence (DNA): TGTGCCAGCAGCCGTGGGTGGACAGACACAGATACGCAGTATTTT. It translates to CASSRGWTDTDTQYF. The gene calls are TRBV7-9 and TRBJ2-3, with D perhaps matching TRBD1 (6 bases). The CDR3 totals 15 residues. V was trimmed by 5 bases and J by 2 bases, leaving 14 bases between them. Germline V gene data show CDR1 as SEHNR and CDR2 as FQNEAQ (reference sequence).

This chain links TRBV13 with TRBJ2-7; TRBD1 might be the D (7 bases). Germline V gene lookup returns CDR1 PRHDT and CDR2 FYEKMQ (reference sequence). The CDR3 sequence is 15 residues long. V was pared by 3 bases and J by 7 bases, with 19 bases between. This chain's CDR3 is CASSLGGEGAREQYF. The CDR3 DNA is TGTGCCAGCAGCTTGGGAGGAGAGGGGGCGAGAGAGCAGTACTTC.

This chain joins TRBV4-1 and TRBJ1-5; tentative D call: TRBD1 (6 bases). V gave up 1 base and J gave up 6 bases, with 10 bases separating them. Germline CDR1 reads MGHRA; CDR2 reads YSYEKL. There are 14 residues in the CDR3. CDR3 in DNA: TGCGCCAGCAGCCAAGGGGGGGCAGGTCAGCCCCAGCATTTT. Its translation is CASSQGGAGQPQHF.

This clone was counted only a few times. This rearrangement joins TRBV4-3 to TRBJ1-1; D is uncertain. V was pared by 1 base and J by 4 bases, with 10 bases between. Per germline, CDR1 LGHNA and CDR2 YSLEER. This CDR3 has 14 amino acids. CDR3 DNA: TGCGCCAGCAGCCAAGGGGTTTTGGGCACTGAAGCTTTCTTT. It translates to CASSQGVLGTEAFF.